This is a list of T cell receptor beta chains from one sample in a study of cytotoxic CD8 clonotypes in ibrutinib-treated CLL. Assay used: immunoSEQ multiplex PCR; TCRdb lists only in-frame clones, some missing. Of 50,000 or so clones detected, roughly 63% appear once; the ten largest clones hold around a quarter. The sequencing here drew on PBMCs, taken after 24 months of ibrutinib treatment. These receptors were collected from a human donor with chronic lymphocytic leukemia. Both conserved end residues are part of each CDR3. A D gene is named only where the DNA matches it firmly. For some rows the clone size is stated as once, few or many, or as a class when expanded; others skip it.

d_call	v_call	j_call	clone_size	cdr3_nt	cdr3_aa
-	TRBV6-1	TRBJ1-5	-	TGTGCCAGCAGACGACAGATTAATCAGCCCCAGCATTTT	CASRRQINQPQHF
-	TRBV7-9	TRBJ1-2	-	TGTGCCAGCAGCTTAATTAGCGGGGGACTTAACTATGGCTACACCTTC	CASSLISGGLNYGYTF
TRBD2	TRBV6-4	TRBJ2-5	-	TGTGCCAGCAGTGGGGCAGGGCGGCGGGCGGGGGGCCCGGGTACCCAGTACTTC	CASSGAGRRAGGPGTQYF
-	TRBV5-5	TRBJ1-5	-	TGTGCCAGCAGCTTGGGGGGTAGAGACCAGCCCCAGCATTTT	CASSLGGRDQPQHF
-	TRBV15	TRBJ2-6	-	TGTGCCACCAGCACGGGGGCGCACGTTGGGGCCAACGTCCTGACTTTC	CATSTGAHVGANVLTF
-	TRBV19	TRBJ1-2	-	TGTGCCAGTACCCGGGGGGGGAGCTATGGCTACACCTTC	CASTRGGSYGYTF
TRBD2	TRBV4-1	TRBJ2-5	-	TGCGCCAGCAGCCAAGACCCGCCCGGGACTAGCGGGGGCCCGGGGGAGACCCAGTACTTC	CASSQDPPGTSGGPGETQYF
-	TRBV9	TRBJ1-2	-	TGTGCCAGCAGCCCCGACGAGGTCCTAACCCTCGGGGACTATGGCTACACCTTC	CASSPDEVLTLGDYGYTF
-	TRBV15	TRBJ1-6	few	TGTGCCACCAGCAGAGATGGGGGGATAGGGTCACCCCTCCACTTT	CATSRDGGIGSPLHF
TRBD1	TRBV14	TRBJ1-6	-	TGTGCCAGCAGGGGGACAGCACCCTTTAATTCACCCCTCCACTTT	CASRGTAPFNSPLHF
-	TRBV10-3	TRBJ1-2	-	TGTGCCATCAGTGACGCACGAGTGGATGGCTACACCTTC	CAISDARVDGYTF
-	TRBV6-5	TRBJ2-7	-	TGTGCCAGCAGTTACATCCGGTCCTACGAGCAGTACTTC	CASSYIRSYEQYF
-	TRBV11-2	TRBJ2-7	-	TGTGCCAGCAGCTTATGGGCGGGGAGCTCCTACGAGCAGTACTTC	CASSLWAGSSYEQYF
-	TRBV14	TRBJ1-3	few	TGTGCCAGCAGCCCCTGGGCACGGCGCACCTCGTCTGGAAACACCATATATTTT	CASSPWARRTSSGNTIYF
TRBD2	TRBV2	TRBJ2-1	few	TGTGCCAGCAGCCTAGCGGGGGGTCACAATGAGCAGTTCTTC	CASSLAGGHNEQFF
-	TRBV5-6	TRBJ1-5	-	TGTGCCAGCAGCTTGGCTACGGAGTATTCCAATCAGCCCCAGCATTTT	CASSLATEYSNQPQHF
-	TRBV5-5	TRBJ2-7	-	TGTGCCAGCAGCCAGGGGACCCCCCCATACGAGCAGTACTTC	CASSQGTPPYEQYF
-	TRBV15	TRBJ1-1	-	TGTGCCACCAGCAGAGATCTTGCGGGGACAGAAGCTTTCTTT	CATSRDLAGTEAFF
-	TRBV27	TRBJ1-1	-	TGTGCCAGCAGGGGCACCCTGAACACTGAAGCTTTCTTT	CASRGTLNTEAFF
TRBD1	TRBV5-1	TRBJ1-1	-	TGCGCCAGCAGCTTGGGACAGGGGGCGGAAGCTTTCTTT	CASSLGQGAEAFF
-	TRBV4-1	TRBJ1-6	-	TGCGCCAGCAGCCAAGTTGATTTGATTTCCTATAATTCACCCCTCCACTTT	CASSQVDLISYNSPLHF
TRBD2	TRBV7-6	TRBJ2-1	-	TGTGCCAGCAGCCTCAGACTAGCGGACTACAATGAGCAGTTCTTC	CASSLRLADYNEQFF
-	TRBV4-1	TRBJ1-1	-	TGCGCCAGCAGCCACCCCAGGGCCTTGAACACTGAAGCTTTCTTT	CASSHPRALNTEAFF
-	TRBV27	TRBJ1-2	few	TGTGCCAGCAGTTTATCGACCGGTTGGGGCTACACCTTC	CASSLSTGWGYTF
TRBD2	TRBV7-2	TRBJ2-2	-	TGTGCCAGCAGCTTTTGGGGCAACCCGGGGGGACCCACCGGGGAGCTGTTTTTT	CASSFWGNPGGPTGELFF
TRBD2	TRBV29-1	TRBJ2-3	-	TGCAGCGGGGGAGGGGATACGCAGTATTTT	CSGGGDTQYF
-	TRBV6-1	TRBJ2-4	few	TGTGCCAGCAGTGGGGGAATAACTGCTCAGTACTTC	CASSGGITAQYF
-	TRBV27	TRBJ1-6	few	TGTGCCAGCAGTTTATTACTCGACAGCCTCAATTCACCCCTCCACTTT	CASSLLLDSLNSPLHF
-	TRBV19	TRBJ2-1	once	TGTGCCAGTAGTACGCCATGGGAAGTGGGTATGATCGATGAGCAGTTCTTC	CASSTPWEVGMIDEQFF
-	TRBV4-1	TRBJ1-6	-	TGCGCCAGCAGCCAATTCGAGGGGAGCGGTTCACCCCTCCACTTT	CASSQFEGSGSPLHF
TRBD2	TRBV5-1	TRBJ2-3	-	TGCGCCAGCAGCGGAGGACTAGCGGGGGGAGTTGCAGATACGCAGTATTTT	CASSGGLAGGVADTQYF
-	TRBV6-1	TRBJ1-6	-	TGTGCCAGCAGCGTCCAGGGTGGTGATTCACCCCTCCACTTT	CASSVQGGDSPLHF
TRBD1	TRBV10-3	TRBJ1-2	once	TGTGCCATCACTCCGGGACAGGGGGCGGGAGGCTACACCTTC	CAITPGQGAGGYTF
TRBD1	TRBV5-1	TRBJ1-6	once	TGCGCCAGCAGCTTAGGGACAGGGAGCTCCTATAATTCACCCCTCCACTTT	CASSLGTGSSYNSPLHF
-	TRBV5-1	TRBJ1-1	many	TGCGCCAGCAGCTTGGCGTCTGGGCAGGGCACTGAAGCTTTCTTT	CASSLASGQGTEAFF
-	TRBV11-2	TRBJ2-1	-	TGTGCCAGCAGCTTAGGGGGCTCCCGCGAGCAGTTCTTC	CASSLGGSREQFF
-	TRBV7-9	TRBJ2-7	-	TGTGCCAGCAGCTTAGGCCCTGTGGGGGACCTTACCTACGAGCAGTACTTC	CASSLGPVGDLTYEQYF
-	TRBV25-1	TRBJ2-3	few	TGTGCCAGCACGGCGGCCTCCACAGATACGCAGTATTTT	CASTAASTDTQYF
TRBD1	TRBV5-1	TRBJ2-1	-	TGCGCCAGCAGCCCCAACCCCGGGACAGGGGAGGGTGAGCAGTTCTTC	CASSPNPGTGEGEQFF
-	TRBV10-3	TRBJ1-1	few	TGTGCCATCAAGACAGCCCCCGATAATACTGAAGCTTTCTTT	CAIKTAPDNTEAFF
TRBD1	TRBV6-5	TRBJ1-2	-	TGTGCCAGCAGTTACTCGACAGGGGGTGGCTACACCTTC	CASSYSTGGGYTF
-	TRBV7-9	TRBJ1-6	-	TGTGCCAGCAGCCCTAATGGACCTTATTCACCCCTCCACTTT	CASSPNGPYSPLHF